The T cell receptor (beta chain) described here comes from a study of CD8 T cells in Susac syndrome. Random hexamers were used to reverse transcribe 0.5 to 1 ug of RNA. It was immunoSEQ multiplex PCR that amplified TCR beta CDR3 across 54 Vbeta and 13 Jbeta. TCRdb re-derived calls from the immunoSEQ multiplex PCR reads in MiXCR, one entry per CDR3 protein. The repertoire holds hundreds of thousands of distinct CDR3 sequences, with more than 70% as singletons. The authors carried out high-throughput sequencing of TCR beta. They applied it to CD8+ and CD4+ T cells obtained from blood. Relapsing-remitting disease, either stable or active, was present in the treatment-naive patients who were the multiple sclerosis controls. TEMRA cells were FACS-enriched, unlike CD8+ and CD4+ T cells, which were negatively isolated. This clonotype was seen only once. The TCR originated in a human donor with multiple sclerosis. Input material: CD8+ T cells from PBMCs.

Written as DNA, the CDR3 is TGTGCCAGCAGCTTGGAGAAGGGGATTGAGCAGTTCTTC. This sequence encodes CASSLEKGIEQFF. The chain has TRBV5-4 and TRBJ2-1, with TRBD1 as a possible D gene (5 bases). The CDR3 totals 13 residues. Trimming removed 0 bases at V and 9 bases at J, with 10 bases between. In germline, CDR1 is SGHNT, CDR2 YYREEE (reference sequence).